Sequencing of this T cell receptor beta chain was carried out in a study of blood T cell repertoires in COVID-19. The assay was immunoSEQ multiplex PCR, and TCRdb's table has in-frame clones only and misses some. The table has 70,000 to 95,000 clones, 80% to 85% seen once. The CDR3 runs to 17 residues. Germline CDR1 reads SGHTA; CDR2 reads FQGTGA. Trimming at V came to 5 bases and at J to 6 bases, leaving 10 bases not matched to a gene. This clone has a single count. Sequencing was performed on peripheral blood. This rearrangement joins TRBV7-3 to TRBJ2-1; 13 bases agree with TRBD2. This TCR derives from an older woman with acute or convalescent COVID-19. CDR3 sequence (DNA): TGTGCCAGCAGCCGCGGACTAGCGGGAGTAACACGCAATGAGCAGTTCTTC. Translation: CASSRGLAGVTRNEQFF.